This paragraph reports one T cell receptor beta chain. Its target is not known. V dropped 6 bases and J dropped 2 bases, with 10 bases sitting between them. CDR3 length equals 13 residues. Looked up from germline, CDR1 is KGHSH and CDR2 is LQKENI. The data belong to a study of T cell responses to AZD1222 COVID-19 vaccine. Overall study findings and caveats: Donors, mostly white British, included more females; clonal diversity was possibly underestimated.

Clones were read by immunoSEQ multiplex PCR, and TCRdb kept only the in-frame ones, dropping some. The repertoire has about 150,000 clones, about 93% of them found once; the top ten carry roughly 5%. The clonotype was recovered from an adult in good health. Here the sequenced sample was peripheral blood, taken on day 0 of AZD1222 vaccination. The rearrangement links TRBV18 to TRBJ2-5; D may be TRBD1 (5 bases). The DNA of the CDR3 is TGTGCCAGCTCGCAACAGGTTCAAGAGACCCAGTACTTC. Its protein product is CASSQQVQETQYF. Full variable domain (missing parts from reference TRBV18 and TRBJ2-5): NAGVMQNPRHLVRRRGQEARLRCSPMKGHSHVYWYRQLPEEGLKFMVYLQKENIIDESGMPKERFSAEFPKEGPSILRIQQVVRGDSAAYFCASSQQVQETQYFGPGTRLLVL.